This TCR beta chain derives from a study of the immune and genomic landscape of osteosarcoma. Overall study: 55% to 75% had unfavorable pathologic response to standard therapy. Study-level results: About 5 cases had a single hyperexpanded clone dominating the repertoire, all with fewer than 100 T-cell clonotypes. Clonality was higher in immune-hot C3 than cold C1, yet still low.

Measured with immunoSEQ multiplex PCR; TCRdb has only the in-frame clones, and not every one. The sample includes some 780 clones, approximately 76% seen only once; the top ten take roughly 16%. On this clone: The antigen remains unidentified.

V lost 5 bases, J lost 1 base, and 11 bases lay in between. Germline CDR1 is SQVTM and CDR2 is ANQGSEA. This CDR3 spans 13 amino acids. The post-treatment osteosarcoma tumors were primary, local recurrence or metastasis specimens from poor-prognosis patients. This TCR was sampled from a woman aged 55-69 years with osteosarcoma. Specimen: tumor tissue from a local recurrence in the calf muscle. The genes are TRBV29-1 and TRBJ1-1; D not resolved. CDR3 DNA: TGCAGCGTTAAGGTGGGGAGGAACACTGAAGCTTTCTTT. Protein: CSVKVGRNTEAFF.